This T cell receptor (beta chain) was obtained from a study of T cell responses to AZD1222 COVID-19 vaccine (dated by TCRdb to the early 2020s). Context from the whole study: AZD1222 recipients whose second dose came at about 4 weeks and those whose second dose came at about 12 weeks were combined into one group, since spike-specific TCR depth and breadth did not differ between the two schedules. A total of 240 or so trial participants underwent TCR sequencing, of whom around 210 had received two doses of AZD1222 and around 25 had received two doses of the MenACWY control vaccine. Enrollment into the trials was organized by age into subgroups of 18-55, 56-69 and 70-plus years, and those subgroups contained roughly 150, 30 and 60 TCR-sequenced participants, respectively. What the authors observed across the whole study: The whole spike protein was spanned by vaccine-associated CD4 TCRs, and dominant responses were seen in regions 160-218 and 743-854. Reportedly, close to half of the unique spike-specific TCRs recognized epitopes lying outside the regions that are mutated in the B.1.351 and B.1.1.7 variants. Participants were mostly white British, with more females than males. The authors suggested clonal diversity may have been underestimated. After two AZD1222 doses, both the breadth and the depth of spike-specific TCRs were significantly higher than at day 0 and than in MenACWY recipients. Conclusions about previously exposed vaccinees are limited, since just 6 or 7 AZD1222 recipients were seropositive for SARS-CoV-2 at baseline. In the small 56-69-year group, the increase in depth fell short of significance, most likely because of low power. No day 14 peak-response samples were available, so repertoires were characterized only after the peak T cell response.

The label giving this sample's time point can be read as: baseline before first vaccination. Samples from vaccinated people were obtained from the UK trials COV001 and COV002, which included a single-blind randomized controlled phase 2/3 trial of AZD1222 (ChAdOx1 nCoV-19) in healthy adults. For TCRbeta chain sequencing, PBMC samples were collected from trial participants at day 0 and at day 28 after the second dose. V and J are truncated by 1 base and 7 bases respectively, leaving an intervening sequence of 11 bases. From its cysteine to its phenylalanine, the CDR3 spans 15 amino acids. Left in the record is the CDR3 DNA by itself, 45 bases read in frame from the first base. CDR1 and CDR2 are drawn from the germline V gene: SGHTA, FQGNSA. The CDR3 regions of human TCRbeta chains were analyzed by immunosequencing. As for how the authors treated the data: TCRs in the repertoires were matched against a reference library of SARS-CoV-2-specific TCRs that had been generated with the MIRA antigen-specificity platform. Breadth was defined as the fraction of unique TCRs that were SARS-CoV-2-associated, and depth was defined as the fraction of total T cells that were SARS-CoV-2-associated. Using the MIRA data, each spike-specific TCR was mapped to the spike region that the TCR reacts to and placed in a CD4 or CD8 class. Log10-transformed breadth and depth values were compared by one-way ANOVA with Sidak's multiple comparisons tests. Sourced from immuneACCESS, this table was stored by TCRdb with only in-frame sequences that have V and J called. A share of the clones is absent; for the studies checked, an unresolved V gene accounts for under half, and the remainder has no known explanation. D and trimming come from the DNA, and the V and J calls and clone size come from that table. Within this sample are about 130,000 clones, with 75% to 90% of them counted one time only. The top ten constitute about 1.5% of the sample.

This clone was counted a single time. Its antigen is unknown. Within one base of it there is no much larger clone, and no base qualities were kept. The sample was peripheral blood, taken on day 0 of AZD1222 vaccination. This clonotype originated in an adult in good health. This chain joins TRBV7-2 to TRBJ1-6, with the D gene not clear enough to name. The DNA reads TGTGCCAGCAGCTTAGTGGGCTCCCTCAATTCACCCCTCCACTTT. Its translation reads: CASSLVGSLNSPLHF. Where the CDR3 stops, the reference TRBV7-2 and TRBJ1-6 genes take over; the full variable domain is GAGVSQSPSNKVTEKGKDVELRCDPISGHTALYWYRQSLGQGLEFLIYFQGNSAPDKSGLPSDRFSAERTGGSVSTLTIQRTQQEDSAVYLCASSLVGSLNSPLHFGNGTRLTVT.